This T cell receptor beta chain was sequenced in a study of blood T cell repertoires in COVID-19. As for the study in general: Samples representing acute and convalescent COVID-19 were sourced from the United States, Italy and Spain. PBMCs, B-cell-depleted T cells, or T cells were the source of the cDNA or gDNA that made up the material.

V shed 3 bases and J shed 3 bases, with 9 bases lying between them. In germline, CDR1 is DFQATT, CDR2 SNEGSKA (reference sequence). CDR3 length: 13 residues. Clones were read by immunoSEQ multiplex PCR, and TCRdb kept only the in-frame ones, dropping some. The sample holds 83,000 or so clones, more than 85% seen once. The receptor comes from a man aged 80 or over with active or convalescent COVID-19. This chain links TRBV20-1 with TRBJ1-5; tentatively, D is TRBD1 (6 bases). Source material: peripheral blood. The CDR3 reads CSASSGVNQPQHF. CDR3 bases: TGCAGTGCTAGTTCAGGGGTCAATCAGCCCCAGCATTTT.